This T cell receptor (beta chain) was retrieved from a study of T cells in Graves' hyperthyroidism and ophthalmopathy (dated by TCRdb to the late 2010s). Study-level background: Peripheral blood was collected at initial diagnosis, before any treatment. Prospective prediction of ophthalmopathy was tested in an independent validation cohort consisting of 18 hyperthyroidism patients and around 16 patients who later progressed to ophthalmopathy. After sampling, hyperthyroidism patients received methimazole starting at 30 mg daily, and ophthalmopathy patients received high-dose intravenous methylprednisolone. To identify distinguishing TCR V-J signatures, a discovery cohort of around 100 patients was used, comprising under 45 with Graves' ophthalmopathy and around 60 with stable Graves' hyperthyroidism. The paper reports TCR Vbeta CDR3 sequencing of approximately 140 peripheral blood samples: 40 to 45 ophthalmopathy, over 70 hyperthyroidism and some 17 progressor patients. The 100 or so discovery patients were randomly split 7:3 into training and test sets. In several Graves' hyperthyroidism patients, the study also compared T-cell repertoires from thyroid tissue with T-cell repertoires from blood. Results and caveats for the whole study, not just this receptor: A model built on a 13 V-J signature distinguished ophthalmopathy from stable hyperthyroidism, reaching around 90% sensitivity and about 81% specificity in cross-validation and 80%/75% in testing. Sample size was not statistically predetermined, and investigators were not blinded to group allocation. Blood samples also contained most of the expanded thyroid clonotypes (frequency above 0.001), which suggests that blood repertoires may reflect thyroid immune responses. In validation, progression to ophthalmopathy was predicted by the model with 70% to 71% sensitivity and 72% to 85% specificity, a median of around 6.5 months before onset.

The TCR beta CDR3 regions were amplified from the RNA transcripts. A first-round RT-PCR of the TCR CDR3 used the HTBI primer set with the Qiagen OneStep RT-PCR kit. A second multiplex PCR round built the libraries, followed by size selection and purification. Paired-end sequencing of the libraries was performed with 100 bp reads on an Illumina HiSeq2000. The source study handled its data this way. Raw data were processed with SOAPnuke, discarding reads with adapters, uncalled bases, mean Phred below 15, or no exact constant-primer or identifier match. High-quality paired reads were merged using COPE v1.2.5, and each unique nucleotide sequence was defined as a clonotype. Clonotypes were aligned to IMGT TRBV, TRBD and TRBJ reference segments using MiTCR v1.1. The analysis included only V-J combinations with a frequency above 0.0001, which together covered over 98% of the repertoires. A TCS score was defined as the ratio of F50 (clonal expansion) to E x V (chaos), with BLOSUM62-based TCRdist applied between CDR3 peptides within each V-J. Welch's t-statistics and random forest reduced around 520 V-J features to roughly 13, which were used in a naive Bayes classifier (R e1071). TCRdb ran its own pipeline on the public reads, namely fastp trimming at Q25 and MiXCR clone calling, and kept in-frame beta chains. For every CDR3 protein sequence, its rows merge into one entry that carries the most common genes and DNA. The V and J calls and clone size are TCRdb's, not the authors'. This sample gives some 250,000 distinct CDR3 sequences in total; 13% to 15% of them show up just once. Clones ranked in the top ten supply 30% to 35% of the sample.

The CDR3 measures 17 amino acids from cysteine to phenylalanine. Solely the CDR3 DNA is kept, with 51 bases framed from the first base. V sheds 2 bases and J sheds 2 bases, leaving 14 bases between their ends. According to the germline V gene, CDR1 reads SGDLS and CDR2 reads YYNGEE. The hyperthyroidism patients were between 18 and 65 years old and newly diagnosed, with a disease duration of less than 2 months. Exclusion was applied to patients with uncontrolled infections, other autoimmune diseases, pregnancy or lactation. Diagnoses were based on clinical symptoms, serum thyroxine and TRAb, thyroid ultrasound and orbital computed tomography. Blood from progressor patients was collected at the time of first diagnosis with hyperthyroidism, before any ophthalmopathy symptoms had appeared. PBMCs were isolated from more than 9 ml of fresh peripheral blood by Ficoll-Paque density gradient centrifugation. Progressor patients were first diagnosed with Graves' hyperthyroidism and then developed ophthalmopathy during follow-up. Total RNA was extracted with Trizol reagent, and quality was checked on an Agilent 2100 Bioanalyzer.

Comments on this clonotype: Its specific antigen is unknown. Per-base qualities were not stored, and no clone one base away is much larger.

The sequenced material came from blood. The rearrangement joined TRBV9 to TRBJ2-6; the D gene could be TRBD1 or TRBD2, each one agreeing over 5 bases. The sequence came from a woman in her fifties or sixties with Graves' hyperthyroidism that later progressed to Graves' ophthalmopathy. The CDR3 region has the sequence CASSVSGTQTGANVLTF. The nucleotide sequence is TGTGCCAGCAGCGTTTCAGGGACCCAAACTGGGGCCAACGTCCTGACTTTC. Extended through the reference TRBV9 and TRBJ2-6 proteins, this CDR3 yields the full variable domain: DSGVTQTPKHLITATGQRVTLRCSPRSGDLSVYWYQQSLDQGLQFLIQYYNGEERAKGNILERFSAQQFPDLHSELNLSSLELGDSALYFCASSVSGTQTGANVLTFGAGSRLTVL.